A selection of T cell receptor beta chains follows, all from one sample in a study of T cell responses to AZD1222 COVID-19 vaccine. The method was immunoSEQ multiplex PCR; TCRdb's version includes in-frame clones alone and lacks a portion of them. Here the sample spans 110,000 or so clones, 70% to 90% being singletons. The material sequenced was peripheral blood, taken 28 days after the second AZD1222 dose. Receptors originate from an adult who received the AZD1222 COVID-19 vaccine. The CDR3 runs from the conserved cysteine through the conserved F or W. D genes are given only for firm matches. Expanded clones are given a class, and other clones once, few, many or no size at all.

v_gene: TRBV30
j_gene: TRBJ1-6
d_gene: .
len: 16
abundance: .
CDR3nt: TGTGCCTGGAGTGTTGGTCAGGGGCTCTATAATTCACCCCTCCACTTT
CDR3aa: CAWSVGQGLYNSPLHF

v_gene: TRBV2
j_gene: TRBJ2-4
d_gene: .
len: 15
abundance: .
CDR3nt: TGTGCCAGCAGTAGAGGGACCTTAGCCAAAAACATTCAGTACTTC
CDR3aa: CASSRGTLAKNIQYF

v_gene: TRBV9
j_gene: TRBJ2-2
d_gene: TRBD1
len: 15
abundance: many
CDR3nt: TGTGCCAGCAGCGACCGACAGGGGTACACCGGGGAGCTGTTTTTT
CDR3aa: CASSDRQGYTGELFF

v_gene: TRBV12-5
j_gene: TRBJ1-5
d_gene: .
len: 17
abundance: .
CDR3nt: TGTGCTAGTGGTTTGAGCTCGACACCCGACATGATACAGCCCCAGCATTTT
CDR3aa: CASGLSSTPDMIQPQHF

v_gene: TRBV10-1
j_gene: TRBJ1-1
d_gene: .
len: 15
abundance: .
CDR3nt: TGCGCCAGCAGTGTTGATTTGGGGGCCAACACTGAAGCTTTCTTT
CDR3aa: CASSVDLGANTEAFF

v_gene: TRBV29-1
j_gene: TRBJ2-3
d_gene: TRBD2
len: 15
abundance: .
CDR3nt: TGCAGCGTTGCCCCGACTAGCGGGTTCGCAGATACGCAGTATTTT
CDR3aa: CSVAPTSGFADTQYF

v_gene: TRBV6-5
j_gene: TRBJ2-7
d_gene: .
len: 12
abundance: .
CDR3nt: TGTGCCAGCTCCTCGTGGGCACACGAGCAGTACTTC
CDR3aa: CASSSWAHEQYF

v_gene: TRBV9
j_gene: TRBJ1-1
d_gene: .
len: 14
abundance: .
CDR3nt: TGTGCCAGCAGCGTTCCGGGTGGGAACACTGAAGCTTTCTTT
CDR3aa: CASSVPGGNTEAFF

v_gene: TRBV6-5
j_gene: TRBJ1-2
d_gene: .
len: 13
abundance: .
CDR3nt: TGTGCCAGCAGGGTTCAGACAAACTATGGCTACACCTTC
CDR3aa: CASRVQTNYGYTF

v_gene: TRBV28
j_gene: TRBJ1-5
d_gene: TRBD1
len: 15
abundance: .
CDR3nt: TGTGCCAGCATTTCGGGGGACAGGGTCAATCAGCCCCAGCATTTT
CDR3aa: CASISGDRVNQPQHF